This is a list of T cell receptor beta chains from one sample in a study of OX40 agonist ivuxolimab in advanced cancers. TCRdb keeps only in-frame clones here, not all; method: immunoSEQ multiplex PCR. The table lists around 18,000 clones, more than 60% of them singletons. The source material was CD4+ or CD8+ T cells sorted from blood, sampled in a trial of the OX40 agonist ivuxolimab. These receptors came from an adult with an advanced solid tumor such as melanoma, head and neck, liver or kidney cancer. Each CDR3 is given with its conserved first and last residue. Fields, in order: J gene, clone size, V gene, D gene, CDR3 DNA, CDR3 protein. The D gene is left open where the match is weak. Not all rows give a size; the values are once, few, many and, for expanded clones, a class.

j_gene: TRBJ2-7
abundance: -
v_gene: TRBV29-1
d_gene: TRBD2
CDR3nt: TGCAGCGTTGAAGATCCCTCAGCGGGAGTATCCTACGAGCAGTACTTC
CDR3aa: CSVEDPSAGVSYEQYF

j_gene: TRBJ1-3
abundance: -
v_gene: TRBV15
d_gene: -
CDR3nt: TGTGCCACCAGCAGAGATGCCCTTATATCTGGAAACACCATATATTTT
CDR3aa: CATSRDALISGNTIYF

j_gene: TRBJ2-7
abundance: -
v_gene: TRBV10-2
d_gene: -
CDR3nt: TGCGCCAGCAGTGAGTCAAAGAGGGAGGGGGTGTCGCGAGCCTTTGCCGAGCAGTACTTC
CDR3aa: CASSESKREGVSRAFAEQYF

j_gene: TRBJ1-1
abundance: once
v_gene: TRBV28
d_gene: -
CDR3nt: TGTGCCAGCAGTTTGGTACAGGGTGAAGCTTTCTTT
CDR3aa: CASSLVQGEAFF

j_gene: TRBJ2-2
abundance: once
v_gene: TRBV13
d_gene: -
CDR3nt: TGTGCCAGCAGCTTACGGTCCGGGAGCGTCGGGACCGGGGAGCTGTTTTTT
CDR3aa: CASSLRSGSVGTGELFF

j_gene: TRBJ1-4
abundance: -
v_gene: TRBV7-2
d_gene: TRBD1
CDR3nt: TGTGCCAGCAGCTTATCCCGGGACAGGTTTCATGAAAAACTGTTTTTT
CDR3aa: CASSLSRDRFHEKLFF

j_gene: TRBJ2-2
abundance: -
v_gene: TRBV7-6
d_gene: -
CDR3nt: TGTGCCAGCACTTCTACACCGGGACGGGACACCGGGGAGCTGTTTTTT
CDR3aa: CASTSTPGRDTGELFF

j_gene: TRBJ2-7
abundance: -
v_gene: TRBV5-1
d_gene: -
CDR3nt: TGCGCCAGCAGCTTGGGGGAGGATTTGTACGAGCAGTACTTC
CDR3aa: CASSLGEDLYEQYF

j_gene: TRBJ1-2
abundance: -
v_gene: TRBV28
d_gene: TRBD1
CDR3nt: TGTGCCAGCAGTTCACCCGGGACAGGGACGATACACTATGGCTACACCTTC
CDR3aa: CASSSPGTGTIHYGYTF

j_gene: TRBJ1-1
abundance: -
v_gene: TRBV9
d_gene: -
CDR3nt: TGTGCCAGCAGCCAAAATACGGGGCGGGACACTGAAGCTTTCTTT
CDR3aa: CASSQNTGRDTEAFF

j_gene: TRBJ2-2
abundance: -
v_gene: TRBV11-1
d_gene: -
CDR3nt: TGTGCCAGCAGCTTATTAAACCCGAACACCGGGGAGCTGTTTTTT
CDR3aa: CASSLLNPNTGELFF

j_gene: TRBJ2-7
abundance: once
v_gene: TRBV5-6
d_gene: TRBD2
CDR3nt: TGTGCCAGCAGCTGGACTAGTTCCGAGCAGTACTTC
CDR3aa: CASSWTSSEQYF

j_gene: TRBJ2-3
abundance: -
v_gene: TRBV19
d_gene: -
CDR3nt: TGTGCCAGTAGTATAGGCTCATCGGACACAGATACGCAGTATTTT
CDR3aa: CASSIGSSDTDTQYF

j_gene: TRBJ1-5
abundance: -
v_gene: TRBV7-9
d_gene: -
CDR3nt: TGTGCCAGCGGTATGGGGTTCGGGAATCAGCCCCAGCATTTT
CDR3aa: CASGMGFGNQPQHF

j_gene: TRBJ1-3
abundance: few
v_gene: TRBV28
d_gene: -
CDR3nt: TGTGCCAGCAGCACCTTGACAAAAGGAAACACCATATATTTT
CDR3aa: CASSTLTKGNTIYF

j_gene: TRBJ2-1
abundance: -
v_gene: TRBV28
d_gene: TRBD2
CDR3nt: TGTGCCAGCAGTTTCCCTGGACTAGCGGGAGGGATAAATGAGCAGTTCTTC
CDR3aa: CASSFPGLAGGINEQFF

j_gene: TRBJ2-3
abundance: few
v_gene: TRBV27
d_gene: TRBD2
CDR3nt: TGTGCCAGCAACCCGTCCCAGCCTATAGCGGGAGCCACAGATACGCAGTATTTT
CDR3aa: CASNPSQPIAGATDTQYF

j_gene: TRBJ1-2
abundance: -
v_gene: TRBV6-7
d_gene: -
CDR3nt: TGTGCCAGCAGGGTCGATCAGGGATCGTATGGCTACACCTTC
CDR3aa: CASRVDQGSYGYTF

j_gene: TRBJ2-7
abundance: -
v_gene: TRBV30
d_gene: TRBD1
CDR3nt: TGTGCCTGGGACCAACCGGGACAGGGGAAATACGAGCAGTACTTC
CDR3aa: CAWDQPGQGKYEQYF

j_gene: TRBJ1-1
abundance: -
v_gene: TRBV2
d_gene: -
CDR3nt: TGTGCCAGCAGTGGGGACATAACGAACACTGAAGCTTTCTTT
CDR3aa: CASSGDITNTEAFF

j_gene: TRBJ2-1
abundance: -
v_gene: TRBV2
d_gene: -
CDR3nt: TGTGCCAGCAGTGGGGACCATCTAAGCTCCTACAATGAGCAGTTCTTC
CDR3aa: CASSGDHLSSYNEQFF

j_gene: TRBJ1-1
abundance: -
v_gene: TRBV6-5
d_gene: -
CDR3nt: TGTGCCAGCAGATTCAGTGCGACTGAAGCTTTCTTT
CDR3aa: CASRFSATEAFF

j_gene: TRBJ2-1
abundance: few
v_gene: TRBV30
d_gene: -
CDR3nt: TGTGCCTGGGGGGCAGGGTCTTACAATGAGCAGTTCTTC
CDR3aa: CAWGAGSYNEQFF

j_gene: TRBJ2-2
abundance: -
v_gene: TRBV19
d_gene: -
CDR3nt: TGTGCCAGTTTTCCGGGAGCGTATACCGGGGAGCTGTTTTTT
CDR3aa: CASFPGAYTGELFF

j_gene: TRBJ2-3
abundance: -
v_gene: TRBV18
d_gene: -
CDR3nt: TGTGCCAGCTCAGGGAAGGACACAGATACGCAGTATTTT
CDR3aa: CASSGKDTDTQYF

j_gene: TRBJ2-7
abundance: -
v_gene: TRBV9
d_gene: TRBD2
CDR3nt: TGTGCCAGCAGCCCTAGCGGGAGTTCCTACGAGCAGTACTTC
CDR3aa: CASSPSGSSYEQYF

j_gene: TRBJ1-4
abundance: -
v_gene: TRBV4-3
d_gene: TRBD1
CDR3nt: TGCGCCAGCAGCCACGCCCCCAGGGGACAGTATGAAAAACTGTTTTTT
CDR3aa: CASSHAPRGQYEKLFF

j_gene: TRBJ2-7
abundance: few
v_gene: TRBV6-5
d_gene: -
CDR3nt: TGTGCCAGCAGTTACTCTGACTCCTACGAGCAGTACTTC
CDR3aa: CASSYSDSYEQYF

j_gene: TRBJ2-2
abundance: -
v_gene: TRBV6-1
d_gene: -
CDR3nt: TGTGCCAGCGAGGCAGGCACCGGGGAGCTGTTTTTT
CDR3aa: CASEAGTGELFF

j_gene: TRBJ1-1
abundance: few
v_gene: TRBV19
d_gene: TRBD1
CDR3nt: TGTGCCAGTAGTGCCCTGACAGGGGGCACGGACACTGAAGCTTTCTTT
CDR3aa: CASSALTGGTDTEAFF

j_gene: TRBJ2-1
abundance: -
v_gene: TRBV7-9
d_gene: TRBD1
CDR3nt: TGTGCCAGCAGCTCGACTAGACAGGGGGCAGTCGGTTACAATGAGCAGTTCTTC
CDR3aa: CASSSTRQGAVGYNEQFF

j_gene: TRBJ1-1
abundance: -
v_gene: TRBV10-1
d_gene: -
CDR3nt: TGCGCCAGCAGTGAGAGGGGCGGCCCCGGGGAGGGACACACTGAAGCTTTCTTT
CDR3aa: CASSERGGPGEGHTEAFF

j_gene: TRBJ2-3
abundance: -
v_gene: TRBV9
d_gene: TRBD1
CDR3nt: TGTGCCAGCAGCACGGAGGAACAGGGGGCAGATACGCAGTATTTT
CDR3aa: CASSTEEQGADTQYF

j_gene: TRBJ1-5
abundance: medium-sized
v_gene: TRBV19
d_gene: -
CDR3nt: TGTGCCAGTAGTATATGGGTTGGGGGCGAGTGGGGCAATCAGCCCCAGCATTTT
CDR3aa: CASSIWVGGEWGNQPQHF

j_gene: TRBJ2-1
abundance: -
v_gene: TRBV27
d_gene: -
CDR3nt: TGTGCCAGCAGTCAAACTAGTTCGCACAATGAGCAGTTCTTC
CDR3aa: CASSQTSSHNEQFF

j_gene: TRBJ2-2
abundance: -
v_gene: TRBV4-1
d_gene: -
CDR3nt: TGCGCCAGCAGCCAAGGGTGGGCGGGGTTAGTGTCCGGGGAGCTGTTTTTT
CDR3aa: CASSQGWAGLVSGELFF

j_gene: TRBJ1-2
abundance: medium-sized
v_gene: TRBV6-5
d_gene: -
CDR3nt: TGTGCCAGCAGTTACTCTACAGGAATCTATGGCTACACCTTC
CDR3aa: CASSYSTGIYGYTF

j_gene: TRBJ2-5
abundance: few
v_gene: TRBV9
d_gene: -
CDR3nt: TGTGCCAGCAGCGTAGAACCTGAACGGGAGACCCAGTACTTC
CDR3aa: CASSVEPERETQYF

j_gene: TRBJ1-1
abundance: -
v_gene: TRBV19
d_gene: TRBD1
CDR3nt: TGTGCCAGTAGTCTCGGGACAGGGGCAATGAACACTGAAGCTTTCTTT
CDR3aa: CASSLGTGAMNTEAFF

j_gene: TRBJ2-7
abundance: -
v_gene: TRBV19
d_gene: -
CDR3nt: TGTGCCAGTTCAGGTTTGGAGGGCACCCGCTACGAGCAGTACTTC
CDR3aa: CASSGLEGTRYEQYF

j_gene: TRBJ2-5
abundance: few
v_gene: TRBV27
d_gene: -
CDR3nt: TGTGCCAGCAGTTCTGGACGCCAAGAGACCCAGTACTTC
CDR3aa: CASSSGRQETQYF

j_gene: TRBJ2-7
abundance: -
v_gene: TRBV10-2
d_gene: -
CDR3nt: TGCGCCAGCAGTGAGTCCTGGGAGGCCACCTACGAGCAGTACTTC
CDR3aa: CASSESWEATYEQYF

j_gene: TRBJ2-1
abundance: few
v_gene: TRBV29-1
d_gene: -
CDR3nt: TGCAGCGTTCCACGAGGGGGAGGAAATGAGCAGTTCTTC
CDR3aa: CSVPRGGGNEQFF

j_gene: TRBJ2-7
abundance: -
v_gene: TRBV19
d_gene: -
CDR3nt: TGTGCCAGTAGTATAGCGGTGGCCGCCTACGAGCAGTACTTC
CDR3aa: CASSIAVAAYEQYF

j_gene: TRBJ2-5
abundance: -
v_gene: TRBV7-6
d_gene: -
CDR3nt: TGTGCCAGCAGCCAAGTGGGGGAGGTGGGAGAGACCCAGTACTTC
CDR3aa: CASSQVGEVGETQYF

j_gene: TRBJ2-7
abundance: -
v_gene: TRBV4-3
d_gene: -
CDR3nt: TGCGCCAGCAGCCAAGAGTTCCTCGACGAGCAGTACTTC
CDR3aa: CASSQEFLDEQYF

j_gene: TRBJ2-1
abundance: -
v_gene: TRBV7-8
d_gene: -
CDR3nt: TGTGCCAGCAGCAGGCCCCAGGGCCCAGTTATCGATAGCTCCTACAATGAGCAGTTCTTC
CDR3aa: CASSRPQGPVIDSSYNEQFF

j_gene: TRBJ2-3
abundance: -
v_gene: TRBV6-5
d_gene: TRBD2
CDR3nt: TGTGCCAGCAGAATTACGGGGGGAACGCAGTATTTT
CDR3aa: CASRITGGTQYF

j_gene: TRBJ2-7
abundance: -
v_gene: TRBV10-2
d_gene: -
CDR3nt: TGCGCCAGCAGTGACGGTCGAAGCACCTACGAGCAGTACTTC
CDR3aa: CASSDGRSTYEQYF

j_gene: TRBJ2-1
abundance: -
v_gene: TRBV7-9
d_gene: -
CDR3nt: TGTGCCAGCAGCTTGGCGACCGGGACCTTAGGCTACAATGAGCAGTTCTTC
CDR3aa: CASSLATGTLGYNEQFF

j_gene: TRBJ1-1
abundance: -
v_gene: TRBV7-9
d_gene: TRBD1
CDR3nt: TGTGCCAGCAGCTTAGCCCCGCAGGGGGCGAATGAAGCTTTCTTT
CDR3aa: CASSLAPQGANEAFF

j_gene: TRBJ2-7
abundance: medium-sized
v_gene: TRBV9
d_gene: TRBD2
CDR3nt: TGTGCCAGCAGGGGGGAGGGTGCAGGCGAGCAGTACTTC
CDR3aa: CASRGEGAGEQYF